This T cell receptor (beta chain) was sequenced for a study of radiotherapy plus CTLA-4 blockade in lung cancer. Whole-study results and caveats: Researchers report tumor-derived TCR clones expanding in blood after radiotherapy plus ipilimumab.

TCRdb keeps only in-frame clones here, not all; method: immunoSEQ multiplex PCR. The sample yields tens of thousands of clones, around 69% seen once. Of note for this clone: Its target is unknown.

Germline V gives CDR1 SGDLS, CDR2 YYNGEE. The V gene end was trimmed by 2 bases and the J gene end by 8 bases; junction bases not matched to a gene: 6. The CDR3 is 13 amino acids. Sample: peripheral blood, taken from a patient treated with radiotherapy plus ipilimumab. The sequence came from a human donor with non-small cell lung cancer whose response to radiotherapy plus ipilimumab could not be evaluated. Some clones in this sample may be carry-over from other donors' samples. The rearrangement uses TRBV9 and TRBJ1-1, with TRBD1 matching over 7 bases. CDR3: CASSVGTATEAFF. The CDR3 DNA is TGTGCCAGCAGCGTGGGGACAGCAACCGAAGCTTTCTTT.